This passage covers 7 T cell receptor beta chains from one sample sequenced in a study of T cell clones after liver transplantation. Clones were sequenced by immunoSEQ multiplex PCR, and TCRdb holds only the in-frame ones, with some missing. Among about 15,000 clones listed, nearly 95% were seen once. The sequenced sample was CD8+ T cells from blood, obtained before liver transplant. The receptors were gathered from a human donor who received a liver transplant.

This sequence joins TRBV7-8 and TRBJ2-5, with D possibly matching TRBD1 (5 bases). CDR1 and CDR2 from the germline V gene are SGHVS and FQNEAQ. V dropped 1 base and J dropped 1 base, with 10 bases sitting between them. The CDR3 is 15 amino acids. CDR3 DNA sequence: TGTGCCAGCAGCTTAGTAGGGCAGGGCCAAGAGACCCAGTACTTC. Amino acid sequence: CASSLVGQGQETQYF.

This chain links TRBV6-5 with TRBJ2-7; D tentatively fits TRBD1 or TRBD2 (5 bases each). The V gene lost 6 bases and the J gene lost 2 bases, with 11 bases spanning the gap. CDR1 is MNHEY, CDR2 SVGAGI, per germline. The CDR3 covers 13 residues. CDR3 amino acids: CASRIRDAYEQYF. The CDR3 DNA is TGTGCCAGCAGGATCCGGGACGCCTACGAGCAGTACTTC.

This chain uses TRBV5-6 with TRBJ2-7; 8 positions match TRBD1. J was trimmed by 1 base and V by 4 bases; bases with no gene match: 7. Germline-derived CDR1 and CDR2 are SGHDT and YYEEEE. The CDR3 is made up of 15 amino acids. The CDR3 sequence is CASSGGTGGSYEQYF. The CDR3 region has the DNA TGTGCCAGCAGCGGAGGGACAGGTGGTTCCTACGAGCAGTACTTC.

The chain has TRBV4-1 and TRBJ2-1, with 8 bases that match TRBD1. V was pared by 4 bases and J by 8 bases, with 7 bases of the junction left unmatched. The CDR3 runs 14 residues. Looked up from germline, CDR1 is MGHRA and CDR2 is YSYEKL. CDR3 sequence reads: CASSRAGGMYEQFF. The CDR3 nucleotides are TGCGCCAGCAGCCGGGCAGGGGGCATGTATGAGCAGTTCTTC.

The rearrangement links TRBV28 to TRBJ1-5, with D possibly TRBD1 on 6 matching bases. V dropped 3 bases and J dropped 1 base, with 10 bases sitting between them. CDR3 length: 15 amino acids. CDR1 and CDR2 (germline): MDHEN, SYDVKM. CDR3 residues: CASSLSQGSNQPQHF. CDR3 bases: TGTGCCAGCAGTTTGAGCCAGGGGAGCAATCAGCCCCAGCATTTT.

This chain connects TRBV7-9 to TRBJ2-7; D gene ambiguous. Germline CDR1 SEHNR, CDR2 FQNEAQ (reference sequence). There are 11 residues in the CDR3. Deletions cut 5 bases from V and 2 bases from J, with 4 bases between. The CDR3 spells CASSPAYEQYF. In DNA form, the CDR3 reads TGTGCCAGCAGCCCTGCCTACGAGCAGTACTTC.

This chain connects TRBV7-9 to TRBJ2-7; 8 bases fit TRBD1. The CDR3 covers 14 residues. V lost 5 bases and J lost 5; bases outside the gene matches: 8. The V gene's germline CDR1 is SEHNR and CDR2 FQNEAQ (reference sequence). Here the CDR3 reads CASSPRTGNNEQYF. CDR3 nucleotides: TGTGCCAGCAGCCCTAGGACAGGGAACAACGAGCAGTACTTC.